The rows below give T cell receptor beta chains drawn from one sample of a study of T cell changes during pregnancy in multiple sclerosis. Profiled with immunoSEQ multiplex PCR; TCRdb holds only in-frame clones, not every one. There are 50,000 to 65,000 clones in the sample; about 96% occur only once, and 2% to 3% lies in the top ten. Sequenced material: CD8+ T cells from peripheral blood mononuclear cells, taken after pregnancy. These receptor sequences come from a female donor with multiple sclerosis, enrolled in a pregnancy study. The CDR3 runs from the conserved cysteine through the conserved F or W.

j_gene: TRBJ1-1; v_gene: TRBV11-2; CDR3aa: CASSSGGQGRRTEAFF
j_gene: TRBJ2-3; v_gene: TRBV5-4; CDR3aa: CASSWDKRTDTQYF
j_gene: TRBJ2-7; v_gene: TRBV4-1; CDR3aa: CASSQEGTSGSYEQYF
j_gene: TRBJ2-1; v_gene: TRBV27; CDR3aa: CASSSPGEQFF
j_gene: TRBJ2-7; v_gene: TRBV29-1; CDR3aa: CSVAPGESDEQYF
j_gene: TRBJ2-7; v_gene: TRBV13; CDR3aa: CASSLEGWQSGTSEQYF
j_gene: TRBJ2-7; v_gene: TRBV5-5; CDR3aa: CASSFAGGAYEQYF
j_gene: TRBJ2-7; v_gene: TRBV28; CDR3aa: CASSLSVADGWNEQYF
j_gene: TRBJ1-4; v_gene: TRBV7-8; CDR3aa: CASSTRQGFNEKLFF
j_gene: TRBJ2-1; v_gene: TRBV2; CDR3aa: CASSPGLAINNEQFF
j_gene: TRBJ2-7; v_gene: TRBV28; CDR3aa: CASDTSDRGIHEQYF
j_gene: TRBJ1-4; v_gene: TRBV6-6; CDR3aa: CASSYLRNEKLFF
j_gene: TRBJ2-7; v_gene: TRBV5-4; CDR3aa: CASSAGTEQYF